The T cell receptor (beta chain) under discussion was sequenced for a study of T cells in Graves' hyperthyroidism and ophthalmopathy. The study, taken as a whole, reports: Blood also carried most thyroid clonotypes expanded above 0.001.

The length of the CDR3 is 14 residues. Germline V CDR1 and CDR2: MNHEY, SVGEGT. V was clipped by 6 bases and J by 3 bases, with 12 bases between them. It was RNA transcripts that yielded the amplified TCR beta CDR3 regions. TCR CDR3 underwent first-round RT-PCR with the HTBI primer set. A single record per CDR3 protein comes from TCRdb applying MiXCR to the multiplex PCR reads. The top ten clones hold approximately 30% of a sample with hundreds of thousands of distinct CDR3 sequences, 20% of them seen once. Clinical symptoms, serum thyroxine and TRAb, thyroid ultrasound and orbital computed tomography together formed the diagnostic basis. Regarding this clonotype: As yet, its antigen is unknown.

This clonotype originated in a man younger than 40 with Graves' ophthalmopathy. The sample consisted of blood. The V call is TRBV6-2 or TRBV6-3, the J call TRBJ2-1, with D uncertain. The CDR3 DNA reads as TGTGCCAGCAGCTCGTTGATGGACTACAATGAGCAGTTCTTC. Protein sequence: CASSSLMDYNEQFF.